A selection of T cell receptor beta chains follows, all from one sample in a study of blood T cell repertoires in COVID-19. Sequenced by immunoSEQ multiplex PCR; TCRdb stores in-frame clones only, minus some. This table holds roughly 380,000 clones, 70% to 90% found once. Material for sequencing was PBMCs or T cells enriched from blood (not recorded which). These receptor sequences come from a man aged 25-40 years who had recovered from COVID-19. Both conserved end residues are part of each CDR3. The order of the fields is clone size, D gene, V gene, J gene, CDR3 DNA, CDR3 protein. A D gene is named only where the DNA matches it firmly. Rows give clone size only sometimes, using once, few, many, or a class for an expanded clone.

abundance: -; d_gene: TRBD1; v_gene: TRBV5-4; j_gene: TRBJ2-3; CDR3nt: TGTGCCAGCAGAACCGGGACAGGGGGCGGCACAGATACGCAGTATTTT; CDR3aa: CASRTGTGGGTDTQYF
abundance: -; d_gene: TRBD2; v_gene: TRBV11-2; j_gene: TRBJ2-7; CDR3nt: TGTGCCAGCAGACGTCCGGGCGGGAGACACTACGAGCAGTACTTC; CDR3aa: CASRRPGGRHYEQYF
abundance: once; d_gene: TRBD1; v_gene: TRBV4-1; j_gene: TRBJ1-2; CDR3nt: TGCGCCAGCACCCAAGGACAGGGACGGGGCTACACCTTC; CDR3aa: CASTQGQGRGYTF
abundance: -; d_gene: TRBD1; v_gene: TRBV5-1; j_gene: TRBJ1-6; CDR3nt: TGCGCCAGCGGCTCCGGACAGGGGACGAATTCACCCCTCCACTTT; CDR3aa: CASGSGQGTNSPLHF
abundance: -; d_gene: -; v_gene: TRBV12-5; j_gene: TRBJ1-1; CDR3nt: TGTGCTAGTGTTCCAATTGGACAGATGAACACTGAAGCTTTCTTT; CDR3aa: CASVPIGQMNTEAFF
abundance: -; d_gene: TRBD1; v_gene: TRBV18; j_gene: TRBJ2-5; CDR3nt: TGTGCCAGCTCACCTGACAGGGTTAAGACCCAGTACTTC; CDR3aa: CASSPDRVKTQYF
abundance: -; d_gene: -; v_gene: TRBV5-1; j_gene: TRBJ2-2; CDR3nt: TGCGCCAGCAGCTTGGCGGGGGACACCGGGGAGCTGTTTTTT; CDR3aa: CASSLAGDTGELFF
abundance: -; d_gene: TRBD1; v_gene: TRBV4-1; j_gene: TRBJ1-4; CDR3nt: TGCGCCAGCAGCCAGTCAGCCCCCGGGACAGGGATGCGTCGCGAAAAACTGTTTTTT; CDR3aa: CASSQSAPGTGMRREKLFF
abundance: -; d_gene: -; v_gene: TRBV27; j_gene: TRBJ2-7; CDR3nt: TGTGCCAGCAGGGGCTTACAGGAGCAGTACTTC; CDR3aa: CASRGLQEQYF
abundance: -; d_gene: -; v_gene: TRBV29-1; j_gene: TRBJ1-3; CDR3nt: TGCAGCGTTGTCGAGGGCTTCGCGGGAAACACCATATATTTT; CDR3aa: CSVVEGFAGNTIYF
abundance: -; d_gene: -; v_gene: TRBV7-9; j_gene: TRBJ1-4; CDR3nt: TGTGCCAGCAGCTTAGAAACGAGGGAAAAACTGTTTTTT; CDR3aa: CASSLETREKLFF
abundance: -; d_gene: TRBD1; v_gene: TRBV11-2; j_gene: TRBJ1-1; CDR3nt: TGTGCCAGCAGCTTAGGTCGGGGACAGATAAGAATGAACACTGAAGCTTTCTTT; CDR3aa: CASSLGRGQIRMNTEAFF
abundance: -; d_gene: -; v_gene: TRBV29-1; j_gene: TRBJ2-5; CDR3nt: TGCAGCGCTAAAGGGGCGGAGACCCAGTACTTC; CDR3aa: CSAKGAETQYF
abundance: few; d_gene: -; v_gene: TRBV19; j_gene: TRBJ2-3; CDR3nt: TGTGCCAGTAGTATAGCCGAGGGCCACACAGATACGCAGTATTTT; CDR3aa: CASSIAEGHTDTQYF
abundance: -; d_gene: -; v_gene: TRBV5-1; j_gene: TRBJ2-7; CDR3nt: TGCGCCAGCAGCTTCGGGTCGAACGAGAACGAGCAGTACTTC; CDR3aa: CASSFGSNENEQYF
abundance: -; d_gene: TRBD2; v_gene: TRBV5-1; j_gene: TRBJ2-5; CDR3nt: TGCGCCAGCAGCTCCCGACTAGCGGGGGGGCAAGAGACCCAGTACTTC; CDR3aa: CASSSRLAGGQETQYF
abundance: -; d_gene: -; v_gene: TRBV19; j_gene: TRBJ1-5; CDR3nt: TGTGCCAGTAGTATAGAACGGTATAGCAATCAGCCCCAGCATTTT; CDR3aa: CASSIERYSNQPQHF
abundance: few; d_gene: -; v_gene: TRBV7-9; j_gene: TRBJ1-2; CDR3nt: TGTGCCAGCATTCCGATCGGGATCAACTATGGCTACACCTTC; CDR3aa: CASIPIGINYGYTF